The 20 T cell receptor beta chains listed next were all sequenced from one sample in a study of blood T cell repertoires in COVID-19. Sequencing used immunoSEQ multiplex PCR; TCRdb keeps in-frame clones, though not all of them. The data show 15,000 to 16,000 clones, with roughly 88% seen just once and 35% held by the top ten. Sequenced input: peripheral blood. These receptors were taken from a man in his 70s in a cohort sampled during active COVID-19.

The J gene is TRBJ2-4, the V gene TRBV7-9; 12 nucleotides align to TRBD2. Germline-derived CDR1 and CDR2 are SEHNR and FQNEAQ (reference sequence). The trim removed 5 bases at V and 8 bases at J, leaving 13 bases unmatched. The CDR3 sequence is 17 residues long. The CDR3 DNA sequence: TGTGCCAGCAGCGCGAGAGATCTAGCGGGAGGGTGGGACATTCAGTACTTC. As protein: CASSARDLAGGWDIQYF.

The genes are TRBV19 and TRBJ1-5; TRBD1 aligns across 7 bases. CDR1 is LNHDA and CDR2 is SQIVND in the germline V gene (reference sequence). CDR3 length: 15 amino acids. With 7 bases clipped from V and 4 bases from J, the junction kept 10 bases outside the gene matches. For the CDR3, the DNA is TGTGCCAGTACGAAAAGGGGGCAGACTAATCAGCCCCAGCATTTT. It specifies CASTKRGQTNQPQHF. Full variable domain (missing parts from reference TRBV19 and TRBJ1-5): DGGITQSPKYLFRKEGQNVTLSCEQNLNHDAMYWYRQDPGQGLRLIYYSQIVNDFQKGDIAEGYSVSREKKESFPLTVTSAQKNPTAFYLCASTKRGQTNQPQHFGDGTRLSIL.

The J gene is TRBJ2-1, the V gene TRBV9, with D perhaps TRBD2 (6 bases). V lost 4 bases, J lost 9 bases, and 8 bases lay in between. The germline V gene has CDR1 SGDLS and CDR2 YYNGEE. CDR3 length: 11 amino acids. The CDR3 DNA reads as TGTGCCAGCAGCCCCGGGGGTGAGCAGTTCTTC. This translates into CASSPGGEQFF.

This clone occurred once. The genes are TRBV7-9 and TRBJ2-1; 7 nucleotides align to TRBD1. CDR3 size: 15 residues. V gave up 2 bases and J gave up 6 bases; unmatched junction bases: 7. The germline V gene has CDR1 SEHNR and CDR2 FQNEAQ (reference sequence). The CDR3 sequence: CASSLQGQAFNEQFF. Written as DNA, the CDR3 is TGTGCCAGCAGCTTACAAGGACAGGCCTTCAATGAGCAGTTCTTC.

Only a few counts were recorded for this clone. The V and J genes are TRBV28 and TRBJ1-6; 9 nucleotides align to TRBD1. The CDR3 consists of 16 residues. Trimming at V came to 1 base and at J to 6 bases, leaving 4 bases not matched to a gene. Germline V gene data show CDR1 as MDHEN and CDR2 as SYDVKM. The CDR3 coding sequence is TGTGCCAGCAGTTTATTCGGGACAGGGATTAATTCACCCCTCCACTTT. Translating gives CASSLFGTGINSPLHF.

The chain couples TRBV7-3 to TRBJ1-3, with TRBD1 matching over 7 bases. The CDR3 consists of 15 residues. From germline, CDR1 is SGHTA and CDR2 FQGTGA. V dropped 5 bases and J dropped 0; count of bases not matched to a gene: 4. The CDR3 sequence is CASSAQGSSGNTIYF. CDR3 DNA: TGTGCCAGCAGCGCACAGGGGTCCTCTGGAAACACCATATATTTT.

This clone appeared once. The genes are TRBV9 and TRBJ2-3; 8 bases are a match to TRBD1. This CDR3 comprises 16 residues. Germline CDR1 and CDR2: SGDLS and YYNGEE. V was pared by 4 bases and J by 2 bases, with 9 bases of the junction left unmatched. The CDR3 DNA reads as TGTGCCAGCAGCTCTCCCGGGACAGGAGCCACAGATACGCAGTATTTT. It translates to CASSSPGTGATDTQYF.

This clone appeared a few times. The CDR3 DNA reads TGTGCCAGTATAGGGGGCGCGGGACTTAATGAGCAGTTCTTC. This codes for CASIGGAGLNEQFF. The genes are TRBV19 and TRBJ2-1, with TRBD1 as a possible D gene (7 bases). The CDR3 is 14 residues long. CDR1 is LNHDA and CDR2 is SQIVND in the germline V gene (reference sequence). Trimming removed 7 bases at V and 7 bases at J, with 17 bases between.

CDR3 region: CASSQEEGTSGYNEQFF. The CDR3, as DNA: TGCGCCAGCAGCCAAGAGGAAGGGACTAGCGGATACAATGAGCAGTTCTTC. The V gene is TRBV4-1, the J gene TRBJ2-1, with TRBD2 matching over 11 bases. Germline-derived CDR1 and CDR2 are MGHRA and YSYEKL. The CDR3 is 17 amino acids. Trimming removed 0 bases from V and 4 bases from J; junction bases left unmatched: 5.

The gene calls are TRBV19 and TRBJ1-2, with 8 bases identical to TRBD1. The CDR3 contains 15 residues. V shed 3 bases and J 4 bases; nucleotides not matched to a gene: 7. The germline CDR1 and CDR2 sequences are LNHDA and SQIVND (reference sequence). The CDR3 nucleotides read TGTGCCAGTAGTATCGGACAGGGAAGGAGCTATGGCTACACCTTC. The encoded protein is CASSIGQGRSYGYTF.

The chain recombines TRBV30 with TRBJ2-1; tentative D call: TRBD1 (6 bases). The V and J ends lost 4 bases and 1 base respectively, with 11 bases between them. This CDR3 is 14 amino acids long. Germline CDR1 and CDR2: GTSNPN and SVGIG (reference sequence). Here the CDR3 DNA reads TGTGCCTGGACAGGGGATGCGTCCTACAATGAGCAGTTCTTC. Encoded protein: CAWTGDASYNEQFF.

The V and J genes are TRBV10-3 and TRBJ2-1; 9 bases are a match to TRBD1. Germline CDR1 is ENHRY and CDR2 is SYGVKD. Trimming removed 7 bases from V and 9 bases from J; junction bases left unmatched: 7. The CDR3 is made up of 13 amino acids. CDR3 protein: CAIKWDREGEQFF. For the CDR3, the DNA is TGTGCCATCAAGTGGGACAGGGAGGGTGAGCAGTTCTTC.

The V and J genes are TRBV7-2 and TRBJ2-3, with 7 bases matching TRBD2. This CDR3 contains 15 residues. The V segment lost 5 bases and the J segment 4 bases; nucleotides outside the gene matches: 9. Germline V lookup: CDR1 SGHTA, CDR2 FQGNSA. CDR3 amino acids: CASSLGGAGADTQYF. In DNA form, the CDR3 reads TGTGCCAGCAGCCTCGGAGGGGCGGGAGCAGATACGCAGTATTTT.

J is TRBJ1-1 and V is TRBV30, with 7 positions matching TRBD1. Germline loops: CDR1 GTSNPN, CDR2 SVGIG (reference sequence). The CDR3 extends over 11 amino acids. The junction had 3 bases not matched to a gene; V was cut back by 1 base and J by 10 bases. CDR3 coding DNA: TGTGCCTGGAGTGAGGACAGGACAGCTTTCTTT. It encodes CAWSEDRTAFF.

This chain joins TRBV4-1 and TRBJ2-7, with D unresolved. V gave up 1 base and J gave up 4 bases, with 8 bases separating them. The length of the CDR3 is 13 residues. Germline loops: CDR1 MGHRA, CDR2 YSYEKL. CDR3 residues: CASSQASQYEQYF. CDR3 in DNA: TGCGCCAGCAGCCAAGCAAGCCAATACGAGCAGTACTTC.

The J gene is TRBJ2-3, the V gene TRBV19; 10 bases match TRBD1. CDR3 length: 16 residues. After removal of 5 bases from V and 9 bases from J, the junction contained 14 bases not matched to a gene. CDR1 and CDR2 (germline): LNHDA, SQIVND (reference sequence). This chain's CDR3 is CASSDGQGVPTGTQYF. The CDR3 bases are TGTGCCAGTAGTGATGGACAGGGGGTCCCTACAGGGACGCAGTATTTT.

V is TRBV29-1 and J is TRBJ1-2; D might be TRBD1 (5 bases). The V gene lost 4 bases and the J gene lost 6 bases, with 21 bases spanning the gap. This CDR3 contains 15 residues. Germline CDR1 and CDR2: SQVTM and ANQGSEA. CDR3 amino acids: CSVGNPASTGDGYTF. In nucleotides, the CDR3 is TGCAGCGTTGGGAATCCGGCCTCAACGGGGGATGGCTACACCTTC.

The gene calls are TRBV28 and TRBJ2-2; 9 nucleotides line up with TRBD1. CDR1 is MDHEN and CDR2 is SYDVKM in the germline V gene. Losses at the gene ends were 7 bases for V and 5 bases for J; bases not matched to a gene: 5. This CDR3 is built from 14 residues. The CDR3, as DNA: TGTGCCAGCAACCGGGACAGGGCAACCGGGGAGCTGTTTTTT. Its protein product is CASNRDRATGELFF.

The chain joins TRBV15 to TRBJ1-2, with 7 bases matching TRBD1. Germline V gives CDR1 LNHNV, CDR2 YYDKDF (reference sequence). Trimming at V came to 1 base and at J to 3 bases, leaving 8 bases not matched to a gene. The CDR3 covers 16 residues. The CDR3 region has the DNA TGTGCCACCAGCAGAGGGCGGGCAGGGGGTGACTATGGCTACACCTTC. Protein: CATSRGRAGGDYGYTF.

The genes are TRBV5-1 and TRBJ2-3; D is possibly TRBD2 (6 bases). This CDR3 has 15 amino acids. Trimming removed 2 bases at V and 5 bases at J, with 15 bases between. CDR1 is SGHRS and CDR2 is YFSETQ in the germline V gene. Here the CDR3 DNA reads TGCGCCAGCAGCTTCGATTCCGGGAGTATAGATACGCAGTATTTT. It yields the protein CASSFDSGSIDTQYF.